A single sample is the source of the 28 T cell receptor beta chains below, sequenced in a study of OX40 agonist ivuxolimab in advanced cancers. Sequenced by immunoSEQ multiplex PCR; TCRdb stores in-frame clones only, minus some. The sample gives tens of thousands of clones, around 88% of which show up once; approximately 1.5% is in the top ten. This specimen was CD4+ or CD8+ T cells sorted from blood, taken in a trial of the OX40 agonist ivuxolimab. The receptors stem from an adult with an advanced solid tumor such as melanoma, head and neck, liver or kidney cancer.

The chain employs TRBV6-1 and TRBJ1-5, with D possibly being TRBD1 (5 bases). Trimming removed 7 bases from V and 3 bases from J, with 7 bases in between. Germline V lookup: CDR1 MNHNS, CDR2 SASEGT. The CDR3 loop spans 12 amino acids. The DNA for the CDR3 is TGTGCCAGCACCAGGGCCAATCAGCCCCAGCATTTT. Amino acid sequence: CASTRANQPQHF.

The chain recombines TRBV6-5 with TRBJ1-6; tentatively, D is TRBD1 (5 bases). CDR3 length equals 15 residues. Germline V CDR1 and CDR2: MNHEY, SVGAGI. Trimming cost V 6 bases and J 5 bases, with 14 bases left between them. Here the CDR3 DNA reads TGTGCCAGCAGGCGGCCCGGGGCAAATAATTCACCCCTCCACTTT. It yields the protein CASRRPGANNSPLHF.

The chain couples TRBV11-3 to TRBJ1-2, with D hard to call. This CDR3 comprises 14 residues. Trimming removed 0 bases from V and 7 bases from J, with 12 bases in between. The germline gives CDR1 SGHNT, CDR2 YENEEA. CDR3 residues: CASSLDLTTGGYTF. CDR3 in DNA: TGTGCCAGCAGCTTAGATCTGACTACGGGTGGCTACACCTTC.

The J gene is TRBJ2-5, the V gene TRBV7-2, with D uncertain. Trimming left V 4 bases short and J 2 bases short, with 8 bases between. The CDR3 runs 13 residues. The germline CDR1 and CDR2 sequences are SGHTA and FQGNSA. CDR3 sequence: CASSWATQETQYF. CDR3 bases: TGTGCCAGCAGCTGGGCGACTCAAGAGACCCAGTACTTC. Drawing the rest from reference TRBV7-2 and TRBJ2-5, the complete variable domain is GAGVSQSPSNKVTEKGKDVELRCDPISGHTALYWYRQSLGQGLEFLIYFQGNSAPDKSGLPSDRFSAERTGGSVSTLTIQRTQQEDSAVYLCASSWATQETQYFGPGTRLLVL.

The rearrangement joins TRBV5-8 to TRBJ2-3; 12 bases fit TRBD2. Germline CDR1 is SGHTS and CDR2 is YDEGEE. Losses at the gene ends were 7 bases for V and 0 bases for J; bases not matched to a gene: 9. The CDR3 runs to 17 residues. The CDR3 DNA reads as TGTGCCAGCGGTCCTAGCGGGGGGGAACCTAGCACAGATACGCAGTATTTT. This translates into CASGPSGGEPSTDTQYF. Together with reference TRBV5-8 and TRBJ2-3, the CDR3 gives the full variable domain: EAGVTQSPTHLIKTRGQQATLRCSPISGHTSVYWYQQALGLGLQFLLWYDEGEERNRGNFPPRFSGRQFPNYSSELNVNALELEDSALYLCASGPSGGEPSTDTQYFGPGTRLTVL.

V usage is TRBV29-1 and J usage is TRBJ2-1; 7 bases are a match to TRBD2. This CDR3 is 15 amino acids long. V shed 4 bases, J shed 9 bases, and the junction held 15 bases outside the gene matches. Germline CDR1 reads SQVTM; CDR2 reads ANQGSEA. CDR3 sequence reads: CSVAASGGGPVEQFF. As DNA, the CDR3 is TGCAGCGTTGCTGCTAGTGGGGGAGGGCCCGTTGAGCAGTTCTTC.

The V call is TRBV7-6, the J call TRBJ2-5; 9 positions match TRBD2. There are 17 residues in the CDR3. The trim removed 4 bases at V and 1 base at J, leaving 10 bases unmatched. Germline V gives CDR1 SGHVS, CDR2 FNYEAQ. The CDR3 DNA reads as TGTGCCAGCAGCTCTCCCCCCCGCGGGAGGGTCCAAGAGACCCAGTACTTC. It specifies CASSSPPRGRVQETQYF. Full variable domain (missing parts from reference TRBV7-6 and TRBJ2-5): GAGVSQSPRYKVTKRGQDVALRCDPISGHVSLYWYRQALGQGPEFLTYFNYEAQQDKSGLPNDRFSAERPEGSISTLTIQRTEQRDSAMYRCASSSPPRGRVQETQYFGPGTRLLVL.

The chain couples TRBV2 to TRBJ1-2; D is uncertain. Trimming stripped 4 bases from V and 2 bases from J, with 14 bases between. The germline V gene has CDR1 SNHLY and CDR2 FYNNEI. The CDR3 runs 15 residues. This chain's CDR3 is CASSASRPANYGYTF. CDR3 DNA sequence: TGTGCCAGCAGTGCGAGCAGGCCTGCGAACTATGGCTACACCTTC.

The chain employs TRBV18 and TRBJ1-2; 10 bases are shared with TRBD1. Trimming took 6 bases from V and 4 from J; bases not matched to a gene: 8. Germline V gene lookup returns CDR1 KGHSH and CDR2 LQKENI. The CDR3 consists of 15 residues. The CDR3 loop is CASSQGQGEPYGYTF. CDR3 nucleotide sequence: TGTGCCAGCTCCCAAGGACAGGGGGAGCCCTATGGCTACACCTTC.

The rearrangement links TRBV5-6 to TRBJ2-5; a weak D match, TRBD2 (7 bases). CDR3 length: 17 residues. V lost 4 bases, J lost 5 bases, and 24 bases lay in between. Germline V gene data show CDR1 as SGHDT and CDR2 as YYEEEE. The CDR3, as DNA: TGTGCCAGCAGCCCCACCACAGGGAGGGTACGTATGGAGACCCAGTACTTC. This gives the protein CASSPTTGRVRMETQYF. Combining the CDR3 with reference TRBV5-6 and TRBJ2-5 gives the whole variable domain DAGVTQSPTHLIKTRGQQVTLRCSPKSGHDTVSWYQQALGQGPQFIFQYYEEEERQRGNFPDRFSGHQFPNYSSELNVNALLLGDSALYLCASSPTTGRVRMETQYFGPGTRLLVL.

The chain combines TRBV30 with TRBJ1-3; 9 bases agree with TRBD1. V was clipped by 2 bases and J by 4 bases; unmatched bases: 6. Germline assignment: CDR1 GTSNPN and CDR2 SVGIG (reference sequence). This CDR3 is built from 15 residues. The CDR3 sequence: CAWSRPGQGGNTIYF. The CDR3 DNA follows: TGTGCCTGGAGTCGACCGGGACAGGGAGGAAACACCATATATTTT.

Comment on this clone: This likely comes from a read error, as the CDR3 has no conserved phenylalanine or tryptophan at its end. The rearrangement uses TRBV5-1 and TRBJ2-7; TRBD1 matches at 8 bases. The CDR3 is 15 residues long. The ends lost 3 bases at V and 3 bases at J; junction bases unmatched: 8. Germline assignment: CDR1 SGHRS and CDR2 YFSETQ. The CDR3 is CASSSTGAIFYEQYL. In DNA form, the CDR3 reads TGCGCCAGCAGCTCGACAGGGGCTATCTTCTACGAGCAGTACCTC.

Only one count was recorded for this clone. The chain uses TRBV7-9 and TRBJ2-5; D may be TRBD2 (6 bases). V was pared by 7 bases and J by 1 base, with 13 bases between. Germline V lookup: CDR1 SEHNR, CDR2 FQNEAQ (reference sequence). The CDR3 has 14 amino acids. Here the CDR3 DNA reads TGTGCCAGCACTTCCCGGGACTCCCAAGAGACCCAGTACTTC. Protein product: CASTSRDSQETQYF.

The V gene is TRBV20-1, the J gene TRBJ2-7, with D hard to call. The CDR3 contains 10 residues. Between the trimmed V and J ends, which lost 0 bases and 5 bases, there was a span of 2 bases. CDR1 is DFQATT, CDR2 SNEGSKA, per germline (reference sequence). The CDR3 DNA sequence: TGCAGTGCTAGAGACGACGAGCAGTACTTC. Its protein product is CSARDDEQYF.

V gene TRBV27 combines with J gene TRBJ2-3; 12 nucleotides match TRBD2. Trimming took 7 bases from V and 1 from J; bases not matched to a gene: 3. The V gene's germline CDR1 is MNHEY and CDR2 SMNVEV (reference sequence). The CDR3 has 15 residues. Here the CDR3 reads CASTRLAGGTDTQYF. CDR3 in DNA: TGTGCCAGCACCAGACTAGCGGGGGGCACAGATACGCAGTATTTT.

The chain is built from TRBV6-5 and TRBJ2-7, with unresolved D. V lost 0 bases, J lost 5 bases, and 11 bases lay in between. The CDR3 extends over 14 amino acids. CDR1 MNHEY and CDR2 SVGAGI come from the germline V gene. This CDR3 reads CASSYSPQINEQYF. CDR3 DNA: TGTGCCAGCAGTTACTCGCCGCAGATCAACGAGCAGTACTTC.

This clone was seen just once. The J gene is TRBJ2-1, the V gene TRBV27; perhaps TRBD1 as D (6 bases). This CDR3 is 11 amino acids long. Germline V gene data show CDR1 as MNHEY and CDR2 as SMNVEV (reference sequence). V was pared by 2 bases and J by 15 bases, with 11 bases between. Here the CDR3 DNA reads TGTGCCAGCAGTTTAGAGGGGGTATGGTTCTTC. It is translated as CASSLEGVWFF.

The rearrangement joins TRBV6-6 to TRBJ2-7; 8 nucleotides line up with TRBD1. The CDR3 is made up of 16 amino acids. The trim removed 0 bases at V and 6 bases at J, leaving 10 bases unmatched. The germline V gene has CDR1 MNHNY and CDR2 SVGAGI (reference sequence). The CDR3 reads CASSYSPAGGPSEQYF. The CDR3 bases are TGTGCCAGCAGTTACTCTCCGGCAGGGGGCCCTTCCGAGCAGTACTTC.

The V call is TRBV7-8, the J call TRBJ1-4, with D possibly matching TRBD1 (5 bases). This CDR3 has 15 residues. The V and J ends lost 5 bases and 0 bases respectively, with 10 bases between them. Germline-derived CDR1 and CDR2 are SGHVS and FQNEAQ. The CDR3 DNA is TGTGCCAGCAGCGTCGACAGCGCAACTAATGAAAAACTGTTTTTT. This translates into CASSVDSATNEKLFF.

The V gene is TRBV7-3, the J gene TRBJ2-2, with a tentative D call TRBD1 (5 bases). Trimming took 1 base from V and 5 from J, leaving 5 bases between them. There are 13 residues in the CDR3. The V gene's germline CDR1 is SGHTA and CDR2 FQGTGA. The CDR3 reads CASSLKGTGELFF. In nucleotides, the CDR3 is TGTGCCAGCAGCTTAAAGGGGACCGGGGAGCTGTTTTTT.

The chain is built from TRBV7-6 and TRBJ2-1, with 8 nucleotides matching TRBD1. Germline V gives CDR1 SGHVS, CDR2 FNYEAQ. The CDR3 contains 16 residues. V lost 1 base, J lost 8 bases, and 10 bases stayed unmatched. Here the CDR3 DNA reads TGTGCCAGCAGCTTAGTCCAGGGGGCGATTTCATATGAGCAGTTCTTC. It specifies CASSLVQGAISYEQFF.

This clone was seen repeatedly, ten times or more. This chain uses TRBV18 with TRBJ1-6; unclear D gene. V lost 1 base and J lost 9, with 13 bases in between. This CDR3 has 15 residues. The germline V gene encodes CDR1 KGHSH and CDR2 LQKENI. This CDR3 is CASSPREGSGSPLHF. The CDR3 DNA reads TGTGCCAGCTCACCACGAGAGGGTAGTGGTTCACCCCTCCACTTT. Looking up the rest from reference TRBV18 and TRBJ1-6 gives the full variable domain: NAGVMQNPRHLVRRRGQEARLRCSPMKGHSHVYWYRQLPEEGLKFMVYLQKENIIDESGMPKERFSAEFPKEGPSILRIQQVVRGDSAAYFCASSPREGSGSPLHFGNGTRLTVT.

This rearrangement joins TRBV18 to TRBJ1-2; D is unclear. Germline CDR1 and CDR2: KGHSH and LQKENI. The CDR3 has 16 amino acids. V lost 0 bases and J 6 bases, leaving 17 bases between the germline ends. As DNA, the CDR3 is TGTGCCAGCTCACCACCGCTGGCCCGAAGTGCGGATGGCTACACCTTC. Amino acids: CASSPPLARSADGYTF.

The V gene is TRBV10-1, the J gene TRBJ1-5; D is unclear. In germline, CDR1 is WNHNN, CDR2 SYGVQD (reference sequence). Trimming took 0 bases from V and 1 from J, leaving 10 bases between them. The CDR3 sequence is 16 residues long. The chain's CDR3 is CASSESSGRSNQPQHF. The DNA of the CDR3 is TGCGCCAGCAGTGAGTCGTCTGGCAGGAGCAATCAGCCCCAGCATTTT.

J is TRBJ2-3 and V is TRBV28; 7 nucleotides align to TRBD2. The CDR3 totals 14 residues. Germline CDR1 MDHEN, CDR2 SYDVKM. Germline trimming cut 8 bases from V and 1 base from J; bases unmatched to any gene: 6. CDR3 DNA sequence: TGTGCCAGCGGTGGGGGGGTTGGCACAGATACGCAGTATTTT. This encodes CASGGGVGTDTQYF.

This clone has more than one count but fewer than ten. The V call is TRBV6-5, the J call TRBJ1-1; D unresolved. The CDR3 covers 11 residues. Trimming cost V 4 bases and J 8 bases, with 8 bases left between them. The germline V gene has CDR1 MNHEY and CDR2 SVGAGI. CDR3 DNA: TGTGCCAGCAGTTCATTCCGGGAAGCTTTCTTT. Its protein product is CASSSFREAFF.

The CDR3 region has the DNA TGTGCCACCAGCAGAGGGGACAGGGCGACCTCGAATGAGCAGTTCTTC. Its protein is CATSRGDRATSNEQFF. The genes are TRBV15 and TRBJ2-1; 9 bases line up with TRBD1. From germline, CDR1 is LNHNV and CDR2 YYDKDF (reference sequence). With V trimmed by 1 base and J by 7 bases, 8 bases remained unmatched. This CDR3 comprises 16 residues.

J is TRBJ1-4 and V is TRBV10-3; D ambiguous. V lost 2 bases and J lost 6, with 10 bases in between. The CDR3 has 14 amino acids. The germline gives CDR1 ENHRY, CDR2 SYGVKD. CDR3 bases: TGTGCCATCAGTGAGAAGGGTCGAGATGAAAAACTGTTTTTT. Its protein product is CAISEKGRDEKLFF.